This T cell receptor beta chain was found in a study of T-cell reconstitution after alpha-beta-depleted transplantation in children. The germline V gene has CDR1 LGHDT and CDR2 YNNKEL (reference sequence). The CDR3 is made up of 18 amino acids. The V gene end was trimmed by 4 bases and the J gene end by 6 bases; junction bases not matched to a gene: 14. Researchers prepared the TCRbeta library using unique molecular identifiers, the study reports. A single record per CDR3 protein comes from TCRdb applying MiXCR to the PCR reads. This table has about 600,000 distinct CDR3 sequences, 20% to 25% appearing once.

The sequence derives from a boy younger than two who had a stem cell transplant for acute myeloid leukemia, so the T cells may come from the graft donor. The sample consisted of PBMCs, mostly from graft donor cells, taken 360 days after TCRalphabeta/CD19-depleted stem cell transplant. The genes are TRBV3-1 and TRBJ1-6, with 8 positions matching TRBD1. CDR3 sequence reads: CASSPFRDLDRGNSPLHF. CDR3 coding DNA: TGTGCCAGCAGCCCCTTTAGAGACCTTGACAGGGGTAATTCACCCCTCCACTTT.